Each of the 4 T cell receptor beta chains below was sequenced from the same sample in a study of response to subunit inactivated influenza vaccine (dated by TCRdb to the late 2010s). The method behind the library was RT-PCR. The sample was run on an Illumina HiSeq 2500. TCRdb's own reprocessing of the public reads used fastp at Q25 and MiXCR and kept productive beta chains. Merged by CDR3 protein, the rows form single entries marked with the most common genes and DNA. The sample table shows 600,000 to 850,000 distinct CDR3 sequences, and roughly 15% are seen once. 6.5% to 8% of the sample is taken by the ten largest. The specimen was PBMCs from blood, collected 14 days before vaccination. The origin of the receptors is a man aged 50 to 60 who received an inactivated influenza vaccine. Donor details come from another sample of the same person, matched by shared clones.

This clonotype was counted between two and nine times. CDR3 protein: CASSITGTGSTDTQYF. As DNA, the CDR3 is TGCGCCAGCAGCATTACCGGGACAGGGAGCACAGATACGCAGTATTTT. The chain uses TRBV5-1 and TRBJ2-3; TRBD1 matches at 9 bases. CDR1 and CDR2 from the germline V gene are SGHRS and YFSETQ. J lost 0 bases, V lost 4 bases, and 6 bases had no gene match. CDR3 size: 16 residues.

This clonotype was seen more than once but under ten times. The V gene is TRBV14, the J gene TRBJ2-7; 8 positions agree with TRBD2. Germline trimming cut 4 bases from V and 4 bases from J; bases unmatched to any gene: 6. CDR1 and CDR2 from the germline V gene are SGHDN and FVKESK. The CDR3 contains 14 residues. The CDR3 region is CASSRASGPYEQYF. DNA of the CDR3: TGTGCCAGCAGCCGGGCTAGCGGGCCTTACGAGCAGTACTTC.

This clonotype was seen more than once but under ten times. The chain recombines TRBV6-5 with TRBJ2-1; D call uncertain. Trimming stripped 3 bases from V and 5 bases from J, with 2 bases between. From germline, CDR1 is MNHEY and CDR2 SVGAGI. CDR3 size: 11 residues. The CDR3: CASSYHNEQFF. The DNA of the CDR3 is TGTGCCAGCAGTTATCACAATGAGCAGTTCTTC.

This clonotype was recorded a few times. The chain uses TRBV7-2 and TRBJ2-7, with 8 bases fitting TRBD2. The germline V gene has CDR1 SGHTA and CDR2 FQGNSA. The V segment lost 4 bases and the J segment 1 base; nucleotides outside the gene matches: 9. CDR3 size: 16 residues. CDR3 residues: CASSSGGTISSYEQYF. The CDR3 bases are TGTGCCAGCAGCTCGGGAGGGACTATTTCGTCCTACGAGCAGTACTTC.